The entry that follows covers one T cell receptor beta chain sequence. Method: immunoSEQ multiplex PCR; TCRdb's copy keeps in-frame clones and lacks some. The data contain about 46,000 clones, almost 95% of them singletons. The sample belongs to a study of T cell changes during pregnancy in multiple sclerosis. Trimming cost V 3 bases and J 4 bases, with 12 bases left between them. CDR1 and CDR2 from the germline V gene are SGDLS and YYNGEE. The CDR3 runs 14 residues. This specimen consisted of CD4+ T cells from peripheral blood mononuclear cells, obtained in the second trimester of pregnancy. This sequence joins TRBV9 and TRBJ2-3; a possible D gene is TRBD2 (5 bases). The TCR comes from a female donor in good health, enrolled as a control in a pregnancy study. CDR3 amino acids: CASSGLVGADTQYF. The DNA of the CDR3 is TGTGCCAGCAGCGGTCTCGTGGGAGCAGATACGCAGTATTTT.